A single sample is the source of the 27 T cell receptor beta chains below, sequenced in a study of cytomegalovirus exposure and HLA in healthy donors. This PCR relied on a set of 60 Vbeta primers and 13 Jbeta primers. Measured with immunoSEQ multiplex PCR; TCRdb has only the in-frame clones, and not every one. The data show some 140,000 clones, 65% to 80% seen once. The sequenced sample consisted of PBMCs. Receptors were obtained from a male donor in good health and CMV-seropositive.

The gene calls are TRBV27 and TRBJ2-7; 8 nucleotides line up with TRBD1. The CDR3 sequence is 13 residues long. The J segment lost 3 bases and the V segment lost 5 bases, leaving 3 bases of the junction unmatched. Looked up from germline, CDR1 is MNHEY and CDR2 is SMNVEV (reference sequence). The CDR3: CASSGGQGYEQYF. The CDR3 nucleotides read TGTGCCAGCAGTGGCGGACAGGGCTACGAGCAGTACTTC.

The J gene is TRBJ2-1, the V gene TRBV2; TRBD2 matches 8 bases. The CDR3 is 16 residues long. Germline trimming cut 6 bases from V and 7 bases from J; bases unmatched to any gene: 14. The V gene's germline CDR1 is SNHLY and CDR2 FYNNEI. This CDR3 is CASSPTRTSIRNEQFF. In DNA, the CDR3 is TGTGCCAGCAGCCCCACCCGGACTAGCATTAGGAATGAGCAGTTCTTC.

The chain has TRBV5-8 and TRBJ2-1, with 11 bases lining up with TRBD2. CDR3 length equals 15 residues. The V gene end was trimmed by 4 bases and the J gene end by 6 bases; junction bases not matched to a gene: 6. In germline, CDR1 is SGHTS, CDR2 YDEGEE. The CDR3 loop reads CASSIGLAGGNEQFF. As DNA, the CDR3 is TGTGCCAGCAGCATCGGACTAGCGGGCGGCAATGAGCAGTTCTTC. The whole variable domain, remainder taken from reference TRBV5-8 and TRBJ2-1, is EAGVTQSPTHLIKTRGQQATLRCSPISGHTSVYWYQQALGLGLQFLLWYDEGEERNRGNFPPRFSGRQFPNYSSELNVNALELEDSALYLCASSIGLAGGNEQFFGPGTRLTVL.

This rearrangement joins TRBV11-2 to TRBJ2-7; the match to TRBD1 covers 7 bases. Germline trimming cut 1 base from V and 7 bases from J; bases unmatched to any gene: 7. CDR1 and CDR2 from the germline V gene are SGHAT and FQNNGV. This CDR3 spans 14 amino acids. DNA of the CDR3: TGTGCCAGCAGCTTAGCCCCGACAGGGTGGGAGCAGTACTTC. As protein: CASSLAPTGWEQYF.

The V gene is TRBV29-1, the J gene TRBJ2-2, with 11 bases matching TRBD2. The V gene's germline CDR1 is SQVTM and CDR2 ANQGSEA. This CDR3 is 16 amino acids long. With V trimmed by 0 bases and J by 6 bases, 6 bases remained unmatched. CDR3 bases: TGCAGCGTTGAAGACGTAGCGGGAGGGTGGTCCGGGGAGCTGTTTTTT. Translation: CSVEDVAGGWSGELFF.

The V gene is TRBV5-1, the J gene TRBJ2-7; weak D call: TRBD1 (6 bases). V was pared by 4 bases and J by 3 bases, with 20 bases between. CDR3 length equals 16 residues. The germline CDR1 and CDR2 sequences are SGHRS and YFSETQ. CDR3 amino acids: CASSPANRDGDYEQYF. DNA of the CDR3: TGCGCCAGCAGCCCCGCGAACAGGGACGGGGACTACGAGCAGTACTTC. The complete variable domain, with remaining parts taken from reference TRBV5-1 and TRBJ2-7, reads KAGVTQTPRYLIKTRGQQVTLSCSPISGHRSVSWYQQTPGQGLQFLFEYFSETQRNKGNFPGRFSGRQFSNSRSEMNVSTLELGDSALYLCASSPANRDGDYEQYFGPGTRLTVT.

The rearrangement uses TRBV5-1 and TRBJ1-1; TRBD1 matches 9 bases. The trim removed 4 bases at V and 6 bases at J, leaving 7 bases unmatched. Germline CDR1 and CDR2: SGHRS and YFSETQ. The length of the CDR3 is 14 residues. CDR3 protein: CASSGGTGKAEAFF. CDR3 DNA: TGCGCCAGCAGCGGAGGGACAGGGAAGGCTGAAGCTTTCTTT.

The rearrangement joins TRBV4-1 to TRBJ2-1, with 9 nucleotides matching TRBD2. The CDR3 is 18 amino acids. Germline trimming cut 0 bases from V and 6 bases from J; bases unmatched to any gene: 12. CDR1 is MGHRA, CDR2 YSYEKL, per germline. CDR3 in amino acids: CASSQDLGSGSPGNEQFF. The DNA for the CDR3 is TGCGCCAGCAGCCAAGATCTTGGTAGCGGGAGTCCGGGCAATGAGCAGTTCTTC.

V usage is TRBV15 and J usage is TRBJ1-5; a weak D match, TRBD1 (6 bases). V lost 4 bases and J 0 bases, leaving 10 bases between the germline ends. The CDR3 runs 15 residues. Germline CDR1 LNHNV, CDR2 YYDKDF (reference sequence). The CDR3 nucleotides are TGTGCCACCAGCAATCGACAGGATAGCAATCAGCCCCAGCATTTT. Encoded protein: CATSNRQDSNQPQHF.

The J gene is TRBJ2-1, the V gene TRBV18; TRBD2 matches 13 bases. J gave up 4 bases and V 3 bases, and 6 bases lay outside the gene matches. There are 17 residues in the CDR3. Germline V gene sequence: CDR1 KGHSH, CDR2 LQKENI. The CDR3 DNA is TGTGCCAGCTCACCGGTCAAGGGACTAGCGGGATACAATGAGCAGTTCTTC. Protein product: CASSPVKGLAGYNEQFF.

The V gene is TRBV15, the J gene TRBJ1-1, with D perhaps matching TRBD1 (5 bases). The germline gives CDR1 LNHNV, CDR2 YYDKDF (reference sequence). The CDR3 is 18 amino acids. V lost 0 bases and J 0 bases, leaving 17 bases between the germline ends. CDR3 sequence: CATSRDPGGGLMNTEAFF. The CDR3 bases are TGTGCCACCAGCAGAGATCCTGGGGGGGGTCTCATGAACACTGAAGCTTTCTTT.

The sample holds one count of this clone. J is TRBJ2-7 and V is TRBV7-9; 10 bases fit TRBD2. J was trimmed by 0 bases and V by 4 bases; bases with no gene match: 6. The CDR3 covers 16 residues. The germline V gene encodes CDR1 SEHNR and CDR2 FQNEAQ (reference sequence). The CDR3 here is CASSSWTSGSSYEQYF. DNA for the CDR3: TGTGCCAGCAGCTCCTGGACTAGCGGAAGCTCCTACGAGCAGTACTTC.

The chain has TRBV27 and TRBJ1-1, with 8 bases aligning to TRBD1. V gave up 6 bases and J gave up 0 bases; unmatched junction bases: 6. Germline V lookup: CDR1 MNHEY, CDR2 SMNVEV (reference sequence). This CDR3 comprises 15 residues. In nucleotides, the CDR3 is TGTGCCAGCAGAAACAGGGGGACCATGAACACTGAAGCTTTCTTT. Residues: CASRNRGTMNTEAFF.

This clone has a handful of counts. The V and J genes are TRBV28 and TRBJ2-6; D gene uncertain. Germline V gene data show CDR1 as MDHEN and CDR2 as SYDVKM. V was cut by 5 bases and J by 2 bases, with 16 bases left in between. CDR3 size: 17 residues. CDR3 bases: TGTGCCAGCAGTCCTAATCCAGACCTAGCTGGGGCCAACGTCCTGACTTTC. The encoded protein is CASSPNPDLAGANVLTF.

V gene TRBV10-3 combines with J gene TRBJ1-3, with TRBD1 matching 10 bases. The CDR3 has 15 amino acids. The germline gives CDR1 ENHRY, CDR2 SYGVKD. The ends lost 7 bases at V and 2 bases at J; junction bases unmatched: 5. The CDR3 DNA follows: TGTGCCATCACGATCGGACAGGGGGCTGGAAACACCATATATTTT. This encodes CAITIGQGAGNTIYF.

J is TRBJ1-1 and V is TRBV9, with D unclear. V was clipped by 3 bases and J by 2 bases, with 20 bases between them. Germline-derived CDR1 and CDR2 are SGDLS and YYNGEE. This CDR3 region has 17 residues. The CDR3, as DNA: TGTGCCAGCAGCGGACTACAGTACCCAACCAAAAACACTGAAGCTTTCTTT. Translated: CASSGLQYPTKNTEAFF. Filled out from reference TRBV9 and TRBJ1-1, the complete variable domain reads DSGVTQTPKHLITATGQRVTLRCSPRSGDLSVYWYQQSLDQGLQFLIQYYNGEERAKGNILERFSAQQFPDLHSELNLSSLELGDSALYFCASSGLQYPTKNTEAFFGQGTRLTVV.

With respect to this clone: Other DNA sequences of this sample code for an identical CDR3. The genes are TRBV6-1 and TRBJ2-1; TRBD1 agrees at 9 bases. The trim removed 10 bases at V and 10 bases at J, leaving 8 bases unmatched. This CDR3 region has 12 residues. Germline CDR1 MNHNS, CDR2 SASEGT. DNA for the CDR3: TGTGCCATACAGGGGGCCCGGCTGGAGCAGTTCTTC. Its translation is CAIQGARLEQFF.

This chain connects TRBV5-4 to TRBJ2-5; 9 bases align to TRBD1. There are 15 residues in the CDR3. The ends lost 7 bases at V and 5 bases at J; junction bases unmatched: 12. Germline V lookup: CDR1 SGHNT, CDR2 YYREEE (reference sequence). CDR3 amino acids: CASQRTGEEGETQYF. Here the CDR3 DNA reads TGTGCCAGCCAAAGGACAGGGGAGGAGGGGGAGACCCAGTACTTC.

The V and J genes are TRBV13 and TRBJ2-2; D is ambiguous. In germline, CDR1 is PRHDT, CDR2 FYEKMQ (reference sequence). This CDR3 is 12 amino acids long. The V end was cut by 0 bases, the J end by 8 bases, with 4 bases between. Written as DNA, the CDR3 is TGTGCCAGCAGCTTAGGCGTTGGGGAGCTGTTTTTT. Translation: CASSLGVGELFF.

This clone was picked up one time. The J gene is TRBJ2-5, the V gene TRBV4-1; possible D gene TRBD1, 5 bases. The end of the DNA is better explained by TRBJ2-7, so the J call may be wrong. The CDR3 length is 17 residues. Germline values: CDR1 MGHRA, CDR2 YSYEKL. In DNA form, the CDR3 reads TGCGCCAGCAGCCAAGACCCCCCTAACAGGTTTCCCTACGAGCAGTACTTC. It is translated as CASSQDPPNRFPYEQYF.

This rearrangement joins TRBV19 to TRBJ2-1, with 8 positions matching TRBD2. Germline values: CDR1 LNHDA, CDR2 SQIVND (reference sequence). The length of the CDR3 is 15 residues. Trimming cost V 7 bases and J 7 bases; bases outside gene matches: 12. CDR3 DNA: TGTGCCAGTAAATCGAGCGGGAGAAGTAGTAATGAGCAGTTCTTC. It codes for CASKSSGRSSNEQFF.

The chain links TRBV27 to TRBJ1-5; D gene uncertain. Germline V lookup: CDR1 MNHEY, CDR2 SMNVEV (reference sequence). CDR3 length: 15 amino acids. V was clipped by 4 bases and J by 0 bases, with 10 bases between them. CDR3 bases: TGTGCCAGCAGTTCCCTCGGGATTAGCAATCAGCCCCAGCATTTT. It yields the protein CASSSLGISNQPQHF.

This clone has just one count. The CDR3 DNA sequence: TGCGCCAGCAGCAGAGGACTAGCGGGAGGAGTAGGAGAGACCCAGTACTTC. Translating gives CASSRGLAGGVGETQYF. The chain links TRBV5-1 to TRBJ2-5; TRBD2 matches at 14 bases. Germline loops: CDR1 SGHRS, CDR2 YFSETQ. The V segment lost 4 bases and the J segment 4 bases; nucleotides outside the gene matches: 9. This CDR3 spans 17 amino acids. Full variable domain (remainder filled in from reference TRBV5-1 and TRBJ2-5): KAGVTQTPRYLIKTRGQQVTLSCSPISGHRSVSWYQQTPGQGLQFLFEYFSETQRNKGNFPGRFSGRQFSNSRSEMNVSTLELGDSALYLCASSRGLAGGVGETQYFGPGTRLLVL.

CDR3 nucleotide sequence: TGTGCCAGCAGTAGCGAGGTTACGCAGTATTTT. The encoded protein is CASSSEVTQYF. The chain joins TRBV28 to TRBJ2-3; D unresolved. The CDR3 spans 11 residues. Germline lookup yields CDR1 MDHEN and CDR2 SYDVKM. Trimming removed 5 bases at V and 8 bases at J, with 8 bases between.

The gene calls are TRBV15 and TRBJ2-7; TRBD2 might be the D (5 bases). V was cut by 1 base and J by 0 bases, with 28 bases left in between. Germline V gene data show CDR1 as LNHNV and CDR2 as YYDKDF (reference sequence). The CDR3 is 21 residues long. Here the CDR3 DNA reads TGTGCCACCAGCAGAGGGTGGCGGGTCTCCGCTGTTAGGACGAGCTCCTACGAGCAGTACTTC. Residues: CATSRGWRVSAVRTSSYEQYF.

The chain employs TRBV4-1 and TRBJ1-3; D is unresolved. Trimming removed 6 bases from V and 2 bases from J, with 14 bases in between. The CDR3 covers 15 residues. In germline, CDR1 is MGHRA, CDR2 YSYEKL. Written as DNA, the CDR3 is TGCGCCAGCAGGAGTGGCTCGGGAGCTGGAAACACCATATATTTT. This translates into CASRSGSGAGNTIYF.

The rearrangement joins TRBV7-9 to TRBJ1-6; 9 nucleotides align to TRBD1. This CDR3 comprises 16 residues. The J segment lost 10 bases and the V segment lost 0 bases, leaving 7 bases of the junction unmatched. Germline lookup yields CDR1 SEHNR and CDR2 FQNEAQ (reference sequence). In nucleotides, the CDR3 is TGTGCCAGCAGCTTAGCTCGGGACAGGGCATGGTCACCCCTCCACTTT. Its protein product is CASSLARDRAWSPLHF.